Listed here is a single TCR beta chain. The data belong to a study of blood T cell repertoires in COVID-19. As for the study in general: Material from acute and convalescent COVID-19 was sourced from the United States, Italy and Spain. In each case, the material was cDNA or gDNA derived from T cells, B-cell-depleted T cells, or PBMCs.

Data came from immunoSEQ multiplex PCR; TCRdb stores just in-frame clones and leaves some out. The sample records 250,000 to 300,000 clones, around 85% being singletons. Germline CDR1 reads SGHRS; CDR2 reads YFSETQ. With 4 bases removed from V and 6 bases from J, the gap between germline ends came to 22 bases. The CDR3 covers 16 residues. This sequence joins TRBV5-1 and TRBJ2-5, with D perhaps matching TRBD2 (6 bases). This clonotype was obtained from a woman aged 70 to 79 with acute or convalescent COVID-19. The specimen sequenced was peripheral blood. The CDR3 sequence: CASSPAPGGVVQTQYF. CDR3 nucleotides: TGCGCCAGCAGCCCGGCCCCGGGCGGGGTGGTGCAGACCCAGTACTTC.